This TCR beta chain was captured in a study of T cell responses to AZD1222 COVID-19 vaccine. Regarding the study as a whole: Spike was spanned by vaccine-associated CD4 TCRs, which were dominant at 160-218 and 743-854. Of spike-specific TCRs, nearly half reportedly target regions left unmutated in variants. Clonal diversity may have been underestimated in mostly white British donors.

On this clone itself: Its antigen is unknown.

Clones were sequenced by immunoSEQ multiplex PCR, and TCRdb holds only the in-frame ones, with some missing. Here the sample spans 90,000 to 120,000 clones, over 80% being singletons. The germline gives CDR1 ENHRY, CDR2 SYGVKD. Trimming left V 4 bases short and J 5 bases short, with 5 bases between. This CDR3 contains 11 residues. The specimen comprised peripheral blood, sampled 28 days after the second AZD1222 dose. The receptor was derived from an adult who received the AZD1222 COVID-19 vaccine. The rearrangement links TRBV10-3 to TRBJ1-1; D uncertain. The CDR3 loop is CAISGGTEAFF. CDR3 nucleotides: TGTGCCATCAGTGGAGGAACTGAAGCTTTCTTT.